The rows below give T cell receptor beta chains drawn from one sample of a study of T cells in tumors after PD-1 blockade. Clones were read by immunoSEQ multiplex PCR, and TCRdb kept only the in-frame ones, dropping some. The top ten hold under 15% of the sample, which has 55,000 to 65,000 clones, around 80% seen once. The sample was PBMCs, taken before anti-PD-1 treatment. The receptors derive from a human donor with basal cell carcinoma. The CDR3 runs from the conserved cysteine through the conserved F or W.

v_gene,j_gene,CDR3aa
TRBV7-6,TRBJ2-3,CASSRDYGNTDTQYF
TRBV19,TRBJ1-5,CASSIGVGQPQHF
TRBV25-1,TRBJ2-2,CASKGTGGLSLTGELFF
TRBV7-9,TRBJ2-6,CASSPGRGSGANVLTF
TRBV6-6,TRBJ2-5,CASSYSGGGETQYF
TRBV7-8,TRBJ1-1,CASRPAGNTEAFF
TRBV5-5,TRBJ2-1,CASSLGLGPYNEQFF
TRBV14,TRBJ1-1,CASSQVPGGEAFF
TRBV5-4,TRBJ2-7,CASSLVPPGQGSPDEQYF
TRBV6-1,TRBJ1-3,CASSDKGLGSGNTIYF
TRBV12-3/TRBV12-4,TRBJ2-5,CASSLAGTETQYF